The present T cell receptor (beta chain) was sequenced within a study of blood T cell repertoires in COVID-19 (dated by TCRdb to 2020 to 2021). Regarding the complete study: Samples covering the acute and convalescent phases of COVID-19 were provided by collaborators in the United States, Italy and Spain. The material from the prospective study consisted of cDNA or gDNA derived from T cells, B-cell-depleted T cells, or PBMCs. Subjects who had been exposed to COVID-19, were actively infected with it, or had recovered from it provided the deeply sampled blood TCRbeta repertoires that made up the dataset. The repertoires were released in a freely available public database meant as a resource for research on the immune response to SARS-CoV-2. The samples were drawn from the first 160 participants of the ongoing ImmuneRACE study and from more than 1,000 subjects provided by 6 global collaborators. A de-identified subject ID, COVID-19 status, age in years and sex were almost always included in the sample metadata. Where available, HLA class I and class II types were taken from metadata supplied by the sample provider and were not determined by assay-based typing. The full study reports these points: Clinical and demographic metadata were provided uncurated, with the amount varying by source and participant.

Participants in the prospective study were aged roughly 18 to 100 years, lived in 20 to 25 United States geographic areas, and enrolled through a virtual design. In the prospective study, participants were assigned to cohorts based on the clinical history participants reported in a screening survey and a study questionnaire. Recovered participants in ImmuneRACE Cohort 3 were defined by two consecutive negative NP/OP PCR tests, clearance by a healthcare professional, or resolution of symptoms. Mobile phlebotomists in the prospective study collected whole blood, serum and a nasopharyngeal or oropharyngeal swab from every participant. Prospective study participants could optionally give additional blood draws and questionnaires over an approximately 2-month period. Prospective study blood samples were shipped either frozen or at room temperature before DNA extraction. The immunoSEQ Assay, a bias-controlled multiplex PCR, was used to amplify TCRbeta CDR3 regions from genomic DNA. On the study's bioinformatics: Nucleated cell counts per sample were estimated from amplification of reference gene primers within the assay. Sequence reads were collapsed and filtered to measure the absolute abundance of every unique TCRbeta CDR3 rearrangement. For each sample, productive Simpson clonality was calculated by taking the square root of Simpson's diversity index across productive rearrangements. TCRdb obtained this table from immuneACCESS and retained in-frame rearrangements with V and J assigned. These tables miss some clones; where compared with another copy, unresolved V genes account for less than half of the shortfall, and the remainder is unexplained. For V, J and clone size, that table is used; D and trimming come from the DNA. This sample lists roughly 240,000 clones; approximately 85% were detected once. Of the sample, approximately 2% is held by the ten largest clones.

Concerning this clone: The antigen it binds to is not known. There are no base qualities to consult, and no much larger clone falls within one base.

The sequence was obtained from a woman aged 50 to 60 who had recovered from COVID-19. The sequenced material came from PBMCs or T cells enriched from blood (not recorded which).

The DNA sequence is as follows: TGTGCCATCAGTGAGTCGTCCGGGACAGCCTATGGCTACACCTTC. Its translation is CAISESSGTAYGYTF. Recombination connected TRBV10-3 to TRBJ1-2, with 7 junctional bases fitting TRBD1. After removal of 0 bases from V and 4 bases from J, the junction retains 5 bases not matched to a gene. Its CDR3 holds 15 amino acids, cysteine through phenylalanine. Only the CDR3 part of the read is kept: 45 bases, read in frame from the first base. In the germline V gene, CDR1 corresponds to ENHRY and CDR2 to SYGVKD.